Below are 25 T cell receptor beta chains sequenced from a single sample in a study. A single record per CDR3 protein comes from TCRdb applying MiXCR to the RT-PCR reads. The repertoire holds about 680,000 distinct CDR3 sequences, with 13% to 15% as singletons. What was sequenced was memory CD4+ T cells from blood. The source of these receptors is a female donor in good health, serving as a healthy control.

This clonotype was counted between two and nine times. Written as DNA, the CDR3 is TGCAGTGCTAGGAGGCTAGCGGGAGGGGGAAACACAGATACGCAGTATTTT. Protein product: CSARRLAGGGNTDTQYF. The chain uses TRBV20-1 and TRBJ2-3, with TRBD2 identical over 12 bases. Germline trimming cut 3 bases from V and 2 bases from J; bases unmatched to any gene: 9. The CDR3 consists of 17 residues. Germline loops: CDR1 DFQATT, CDR2 SNEGSKA (reference sequence).

The V gene is TRBV7-2, the J gene TRBJ2-5, with D possibly being TRBD1 or TRBD2 (5 bases each). Trimming removed 1 base at V and 1 base at J, with 10 bases between. Per germline, CDR1 SGHTA and CDR2 FQGNSA. This CDR3 has 15 amino acids. CDR3 bases: TGTGCCAGCAGCTTAGTCAGGGACCTCCAAGAGACCCAGTACTTC. Encoded protein: CASSLVRDLQETQYF.

The rearrangement links TRBV3-1 to TRBJ2-7; no firm D call. V shed 4 bases and J shed 3 bases, with 10 bases lying between them. Germline V gene lookup returns CDR1 LGHDT and CDR2 YNNKEL (reference sequence). The CDR3 consists of 13 residues. CDR3 DNA sequence: TGTGCCAGCAGCCGTCGACGTAACTACGAGCAGTACTTC. The encoded protein is CASSRRRNYEQYF.

This clonotype was recorded at least ten times. This rearrangement joins TRBV20-1 to TRBJ2-7, with 10 bases fitting TRBD2. Germline lookup yields CDR1 DFQATT and CDR2 SNEGSKA (reference sequence). V was clipped by 5 bases and J by 4 bases; unmatched bases: 11. The CDR3 spans 15 residues. CDR3 nucleotide sequence: TGCAGTGCTGGCGCGCGGGCTAGCGGGAGTTACGAGCAGTACTTC. Its protein is CSAGARASGSYEQYF.

The table lists this clonotype with a few counts. CDR3 residues: CSARRSGLAYNEQFF. The CDR3 nucleotides read TGCAGTGCTAGAAGATCGGGACTAGCGTACAATGAGCAGTTCTTC. The rearrangement joins TRBV20-1 to TRBJ2-1; 10 bases are a match to TRBD2. The V and J ends lost 2 bases and 4 bases, in that order; junction bases with no gene match: 5. This CDR3 region has 15 residues. Germline-derived CDR1 and CDR2 are DFQATT and SNEGSKA (reference sequence).

The rearrangement joins TRBV12-3 or TRBV12-4 to TRBJ2-1; 9 bases match TRBD1. The CDR3 sequence is 14 residues long. V lost 2 bases, J lost 7 bases, and 3 bases stayed unmatched. This chain's CDR3 is CASSLRQGGNEQFF. In DNA, the CDR3 is TGTGCCAGCAGTTTACGACAGGGGGGGAATGAGCAGTTCTTC.

The chain couples TRBV20-1 to TRBJ2-1; D gene uncertain. Trimming took 5 bases from V and 3 from J, leaving 20 bases between them. The CDR3 extends over 16 amino acids. Germline CDR1 is DFQATT and CDR2 is SNEGSKA (reference sequence). The CDR3 bases are TGCAGTGCTTCATTTAGGCCCAAAGAAGGCTACAATGAGCAGTTCTTC. Translating it yields CSASFRPKEGYNEQFF.

V usage is TRBV20-1 and J usage is TRBJ1-1; TRBD1 is a possible D gene (6 bases). The CDR3 covers 13 residues. Germline CDR1 DFQATT, CDR2 SNEGSKA (reference sequence). This CDR3 reads CRRRGADNLQAFF. DNA for the CDR3: TGCAGGCGGCGGGGGGCGGACAACCTGCAAGCTTTCTTT.

This clonotype has a handful of counts. This chain joins TRBV7-2 and TRBJ1-4; TRBD1 agrees at 7 bases. J was trimmed by 5 bases and V by 2 bases; bases with no gene match: 2. This CDR3 contains 14 residues. Germline CDR1 and CDR2: SGHTA and FQGNSA. The chain's CDR3 is CASSLQGGNEKLFF. CDR3 bases: TGTGCCAGCAGCTTACAAGGGGGCAATGAAAAACTGTTTTTT.

The rearrangement uses TRBV6-6 and TRBJ2-7, with 8 nucleotides matching TRBD1. Trimming cost V 5 bases and J 5 bases; bases outside gene matches: 8. The CDR3 length is 14 residues. Germline CDR1 and CDR2: MNHNY and SVGAGI (reference sequence). The chain's CDR3 is CASSARDRSHEQYF. CDR3 nucleotide sequence: TGTGCCAGCAGTGCCCGGGACAGGTCCCACGAGCAGTACTTC.

This clonotype was counted a few times. The V and J genes are TRBV7-2 and TRBJ2-5; perhaps TRBD2 as D (6 bases). The germline V gene has CDR1 SGHTA and CDR2 FQGNSA. The CDR3 runs 13 residues. The V and J ends lost 1 base and 9 bases respectively, with 12 bases between them. Here the CDR3 reads CASSLGGGEAQYF. The CDR3 DNA is TGTGCCAGCAGCTTAGGTGGAGGGGAGGCCCAGTACTTC.

The rearrangement joins TRBV29-1 to TRBJ1-5; D might be TRBD1 (5 bases). The CDR3 runs to 13 residues. Germline CDR1 is SQVTM and CDR2 is ANQGSEA. V was shortened by 4 bases and J by 4 bases, with 11 bases between the two germline ends. Here the CDR3 reads CSVVTPGNQPQHF. CDR3 in DNA: TGCAGCGTTGTAACGCCAGGGAATCAGCCCCAGCATTTT.

The CDR3 spells CATRVGLAGYTF. CDR3 sequence (DNA): TGTGCCACCCGGGTCGGACTAGCGGGGTACACCTTC. The chain employs TRBV10-3 and TRBJ1-2; no clear D. The V gene's germline CDR1 is ENHRY and CDR2 SYGVKD. Trimming removed 10 bases at V and 11 bases at J, with 20 bases between. The length of the CDR3 is 12 residues.

This clonotype was recorded a few times. This chain uses TRBV20-1 with TRBJ2-7; TRBD2 aligns across 12 bases. J was trimmed by 4 bases and V by 5 bases; bases with no gene match: 6. Germline CDR1 is DFQATT and CDR2 is SNEGSKA (reference sequence). The CDR3 loop spans 14 amino acids. CDR3 amino acids: CSASPGLAGYEQYF. CDR3 nucleotide sequence: TGCAGTGCTTCGCCCGGACTAGCGGGGTACGAGCAGTACTTC.

This clonotype was counted between two and nine times. The chain joins TRBV20-1 to TRBJ1-2; weak D call: TRBD1 (5 bases). The V and J ends lost 0 bases and 1 base respectively, with 9 bases between them. The length of the CDR3 is 14 residues. Germline values: CDR1 DFQATT, CDR2 SNEGSKA (reference sequence). The CDR3 DNA follows: TGCAGTGCTAGAGATCAGGGCAGTAACTATGGCTACACCTTC. Translation: CSARDQGSNYGYTF.

The genes are TRBV10-3 and TRBJ2-7; D possibly corresponds to TRBD1 (6 bases). The CDR3 is 12 amino acids. The ends were cut back, 10 bases at V and 4 bases at J, with 14 bases in the middle. The germline V gene has CDR1 ENHRY and CDR2 SYGVKD. CDR3 in amino acids: CATRDTAYEQYF. In nucleotides, the CDR3 is TGTGCCACCCGGGACACAGCTTACGAGCAGTACTTC.

CDR3 residues: CASSLAYNTDTQYF. CDR3 DNA sequence: TGTGCCAGCAGCTTAGCATACAACACAGATACGCAGTATTTT. The chain couples TRBV7-2 to TRBJ2-3; D is uncertain. CDR1 SGHTA and CDR2 FQGNSA come from the germline V gene. The CDR3 has 14 residues. V was pared by 0 bases and J by 2 bases, with 6 bases between.

The V call is TRBV7-3, the J call TRBJ2-6; either TRBD1 or TRBD2 may supply D (5 bases each). Trimming removed 3 bases from V and 0 bases from J, with 12 bases in between. Germline V gives CDR1 SGHTA, CDR2 FQGTGA. This CDR3 has 17 residues. CDR3 sequence: CASSFQGPLSGANVLTF. CDR3 sequence (DNA): TGTGCCAGCAGCTTCCAGGGACCCCTCTCTGGGGCCAACGTCCTGACTTTC.

The chain has TRBV6-5 and TRBJ1-2; D remains unclear. CDR1 is MNHEY and CDR2 is SVGAGI in the germline V gene. V lost 6 bases and J 4 bases, leaving 15 bases between the germline ends. The CDR3 contains 14 residues. The chain's CDR3 is CASSLRAQSYGYTF. Written as DNA, the CDR3 is TGTGCCAGCAGCCTAAGGGCACAGAGCTATGGCTACACCTTC.

The sample holds a few counts of this clonotype. The chain is built from TRBV27 and TRBJ1-1, with 10 bases matching TRBD1. Unmatched junction bases numbered 10, after V lost 7 bases and J lost 2 bases. Germline V gives CDR1 MNHEY, CDR2 SMNVEV (reference sequence). CDR3 length: 16 residues. CDR3 in DNA: TGTGCCAGCATCTTGGACAGGGGGATAGGAAACACTGAAGCTTTCTTT. Encoded protein: CASILDRGIGNTEAFF.

The V and J genes are TRBV7-8 and TRBJ1-1; 8 positions match TRBD1. Germline V gene lookup returns CDR1 SGHVS and CDR2 FQNEAQ. The junction had 12 bases not matched to a gene; V was cut back by 6 bases and J by 6 bases. This CDR3 has 15 amino acids. Here the CDR3 reads CASRADGQGVPEAFF. Here the CDR3 DNA reads TGTGCCAGCAGGGCTGACGGACAGGGAGTCCCTGAAGCTTTCTTT.

This clonotype appeared many times. The rearrangement links TRBV20-1 to TRBJ1-5; no firm D call. Trimming removed 5 bases from V and 4 bases from J, with 9 bases in between. CDR1 and CDR2 from the germline V gene are DFQATT and SNEGSKA (reference sequence). CDR3 size: 12 residues. CDR3 residues: CSAGLGNQPQHF. The CDR3 DNA follows: TGCAGTGCTGGTCTGGGGAATCAGCCCCAGCATTTT.

This clonotype was recorded at least ten times. This chain joins TRBV5-5 and TRBJ1-1; TRBD1 agrees at 7 bases. Germline V CDR1 and CDR2: SGHKS, YYEKEE (reference sequence). V shed 3 bases and J 0 bases; nucleotides not matched to a gene: 5. The CDR3 has 15 amino acids. DNA for the CDR3: TGTGCCAGCAGCTACCTGACAGGGCTGAACACTGAAGCTTTCTTT. Encoded protein: CASSYLTGLNTEAFF.

The rearrangement links TRBV9 to TRBJ2-1; 8 nucleotides agree with TRBD1. With V trimmed by 0 bases and J by 7 bases, 6 bases remained unmatched. The CDR3 is made up of 15 amino acids. Germline V gene lookup returns CDR1 SGDLS and CDR2 YYNGEE. The CDR3 spells CASSVATGGGNEQFF. In DNA, the CDR3 is TGTGCCAGCAGCGTAGCTACAGGGGGTGGGAATGAGCAGTTCTTC.

This clonotype was seen repeatedly, ten times or more. The chain employs TRBV15 and TRBJ2-2; no definite D call. V was cut by 0 bases and J by 5 bases, with 10 bases left in between. CDR1 and CDR2 (germline): LNHNV, YYDKDF (reference sequence). The CDR3 extends over 15 amino acids. CDR3 region: CATSRDMAKTGELFF. DNA for the CDR3: TGTGCCACCAGCAGAGACATGGCCAAGACCGGGGAGCTGTTTTTT.